One sample yielded the 12 T cell receptor beta chains listed below, sequenced in a study of cytomegalovirus exposure and HLA in healthy donors. A multiplex PCR was run with 60 Vbeta primers and 13 Jbeta primers. Libraries were prepared by immunoSEQ multiplex PCR; TCRdb keeps only in-frame clonotypes and omits some of them. This sample yields about 140,000 clones, of which approximately 80% are seen a single time; 2% to 3% belongs to the top ten. Sequencing input: PBMCs. All receptors come from a middle-aged man in good health and CMV-seronegative.

About this clone: One junction end disagrees with the germline gene, perhaps due to a read error. This chain connects TRBV18 to TRBJ1-1; D not certain. The CDR3 sequence is 14 residues long. Germline V lookup: CDR1 KGHSH, CDR2 LQKENI. The CDR3 is CASFSSSLQAEAFF. The CDR3 nucleotides read TGTGCCAGCTTTTCTAGCAGCCTCCAAGCTGAGGCTTTCTTT.

The chain recombines TRBV29-1 with TRBJ2-7; 7 nucleotides align to TRBD1. This CDR3 has 14 residues. CDR1 and CDR2 (germline): SQVTM, ANQGSEA. V was pared by 3 bases and J by 5 bases, with 10 bases of the junction left unmatched. Written as DNA, the CDR3 is TGCAGCGTTGAGGATAGAGACAGGGACCACGAGCAGTACTTC. This gives the protein CSVEDRDRDHEQYF.

The chain combines TRBV28 with TRBJ1-2, with no clear D. The CDR3 runs 11 residues. Between the trimmed V and J ends, which lost 6 bases and 4 bases, there was a span of 6 bases. Germline V gives CDR1 MDHEN, CDR2 SYDVKM. The CDR3 nucleotides are TGTGCCAGCAGCCTTTCCTATGGCTACACCTTC. Its translation: CASSLSYGYTF.

This chain joins TRBV19 and TRBJ2-1; tentatively, D is TRBD1 (5 bases). This CDR3 has 17 amino acids. Germline CDR1 reads LNHDA; CDR2 reads SQIVND (reference sequence). Trimming removed 4 bases from V and 2 bases from J, with 18 bases in between. This chain's CDR3 is CASSNPPTGTPYNEQFF. The CDR3 nucleotides read TGTGCCAGTAGTAACCCCCCTACAGGAACCCCCTACAATGAGCAGTTCTTC. The full variable domain, its missing parts supplied by reference TRBV19 and TRBJ2-1, is DGGITQSPKYLFRKEGQNVTLSCEQNLNHDAMYWYRQDPGQGLRLIYYSQIVNDFQKGDIAEGYSVSREKKESFPLTVTSAQKNPTAFYLCASSNPPTGTPYNEQFFGPGTRLTVL.

V gene TRBV5-8 combines with J gene TRBJ1-5, with no clear D. CDR3 length equals 14 residues. Deletions cut 2 bases from V and 3 bases from J, with 9 bases between. Germline lookup yields CDR1 SGHTS and CDR2 YDEGEE. This chain's CDR3 is CASSFGRYNQPQHF. CDR3 DNA: TGTGCCAGCAGCTTTGGCAGGTACAATCAGCCCCAGCATTTT.

This clone was picked up a small number of times. The chain recombines TRBV29-1 with TRBJ2-3, with TRBD2 matching over 13 bases. The V segment lost 3 bases and the J segment 1 base; nucleotides outside the gene matches: 1. Looked up from germline, CDR1 is SQVTM and CDR2 is ANQGSEA. This CDR3 is built from 15 residues. CDR3 sequence: CSVEGTSGGTDTQYF. The DNA for the CDR3 is TGCAGCGTTGAGGGGACTAGCGGGGGCACAGATACGCAGTATTTT.

This sequence joins TRBV6-6 and TRBJ1-2, with D possibly TRBD1 on 5 matching bases. Between the trimmed V and J ends, which lost 6 bases and 7 bases, there was a span of 18 bases. From germline, CDR1 is MNHNY and CDR2 SVGAGI (reference sequence). The CDR3 is made up of 14 amino acids. The CDR3: CASRTGGQGIGYTF. The DNA of the CDR3 is TGTGCCAGCAGGACCGGTGGCCAGGGAATTGGCTACACCTTC.

The V gene is TRBV6-1, the J gene TRBJ2-7; D not resolved. V was cut by 5 bases and J by 1 base, with 12 bases left in between. CDR1 MNHNS and CDR2 SASEGT come from the germline V gene. The CDR3 extends over 14 amino acids. The CDR3 sequence: CASSSRPVSYEQYF. DNA of the CDR3: TGTGCCAGCAGTTCCCGCCCAGTGTCCTACGAGCAGTACTTC.

The chain is built from TRBV10-2 and TRBJ1-1; 7 bases line up with TRBD1. Germline V gives CDR1 WSHSY, CDR2 SAAADI. The CDR3 covers 13 residues. J gave up 7 bases and V 2 bases, and 4 bases lay outside the gene matches. CDR3: CASSEPDRIEAFF. CDR3 in DNA: TGCGCCAGCAGTGAGCCGGACAGGATTGAAGCTTTCTTT.

The J gene is TRBJ1-1, the V gene TRBV25-1, with D possibly being TRBD1 (5 bases). The V end lost 9 bases, the J end lost 0 bases, and 11 bases lay between the germline ends. In germline, CDR1 is MGHDK, CDR2 SYGVNS. CDR3 length: 13 residues. CDR3 protein: CASIRDLNTEAFF. Written as DNA, the CDR3 is TGTGCCAGTATCAGGGATTTGAACACTGAAGCTTTCTTT.

This clone was recorded a few times. The gene calls are TRBV7-2 and TRBJ2-1; 10 bases align to TRBD1. Trimming at V came to 3 bases and at J to 6 bases, leaving 5 bases not matched to a gene. The CDR3 loop spans 15 amino acids. CDR1 SGHTA and CDR2 FQGNSA come from the germline V gene. CDR3 protein: CASSLGQGLSNEQFF. The CDR3, as DNA: TGTGCCAGCAGCTTGGGACAGGGGTTGAGCAATGAGCAGTTCTTC.

The rearrangement uses TRBV29-1 and TRBJ1-5, with a weak D call TRBD1 (5 bases). There are 13 residues in the CDR3. V was cut by 6 bases and J by 1 base, with 10 bases left in between. The germline gives CDR1 SQVTM, CDR2 ANQGSEA. Here the CDR3 reads CSVTEGSNQPQHF. The DNA of the CDR3 is TGCAGCGTAACGGAGGGGAGCAATCAGCCCCAGCATTTT.